The 30 T cell receptor beta chains in this list originate from one sample, sequenced in a study of human T cells and chemical hapten exposure. TCRdb re-analysed the RACE reads in MiXCR, keeping a single row per CDR3 protein. Found here are some 350,000 distinct CDR3 sequences, around 7% of them singletons; the top ten hold about 8%. Time point given: patch test 1, 2 weeks after DPC sensitization. Treatment given: therapeutic diphenylcyclopropenone sensitization with weekly scalp DPC. Sequenced material: whole blood, taken in connection with sensitization to the hapten diphenylcyclopropenone (DPC). These receptors originate from a woman in her late teens or twenties with alopecia areata. Some clones in this sample may be carry-over from other donors' samples.

This clonotype was recorded a few times. The chain uses TRBV21-1 and TRBJ2-2; the table's TRBD1 call for D was not verified on the DNA. TRBV21-1 is designated a pseudogene. The CDR3 sequence is 18 residues long. The CDR3 DNA follows: TGTGCCAGCAGCAAACTAGGCGAGACAGGGAGAATATCCGGGGAGCTGTTTTTT. It yields the protein CASSKLGETGRISGELFF.

The DNA for the CDR3 is TGTGCCAGCAATATACCCGGGGGGGCTGAAGCTTTCTTT. It encodes CASNIPGGAEAFF. The chain combines TRBV12-3 or TRBV12-4 with TRBJ1-1; a weak D match, TRBD1 (5 bases). The germline V and J ends were trimmed by 7 bases and 6 bases, with 15 bases remaining between them. The CDR3 is 13 residues long.

A few counts support this clonotype. CDR3 sequence reads: CASSPSKLPRNTEAFF. DNA of the CDR3: TGTGCCAGCAGCCCCTCCAAACTCCCCCGGAACACTGAAGCTTTCTTT. This rearrangement joins TRBV6-2 or TRBV6-3 to TRBJ1-1; D not certain. The CDR3 sequence is 16 residues long. Germline CDR1 MNHEY, CDR2 SVGEGT. V was trimmed by 6 bases and J by 1 base, leaving 18 bases between them.

At least ten counts were recorded for this clonotype. The J gene is TRBJ2-7, the V gene TRBV13; D gene uncertain. V was trimmed by 5 bases and J by 0 bases, leaving 5 bases between them. The CDR3 has 12 residues. CDR1 and CDR2 from the germline V gene are PRHDT and FYEKMQ (reference sequence). The CDR3 DNA sequence: TGTGCCAGCAGCACGGGCTCCTACGAGCAGTACTTC. Translation gives CASSTGSYEQYF.

This clonotype showed up just a few times. The chain employs TRBV7-2 and TRBJ2-1, with D possibly being TRBD1 or TRBD2 (6 bases each). Germline V gene sequence: CDR1 SGHTA, CDR2 FQGNSA. The germline V and J ends were trimmed by 0 bases and 7 bases, with 16 bases remaining between them. This CDR3 contains 16 residues. CDR3 nucleotide sequence: TGTGCCAGCAGCTTAGCCGATGGGGGGCTAATGAATGAGCAGTTCTTC. Translation gives CASSLADGGLMNEQFF.

The V and J genes are TRBV14 and TRBJ2-3; 10 bases fit TRBD1. The CDR3 has 13 amino acids. Germline-derived CDR1 and CDR2 are SGHDN and FVKESK. V lost 7 bases and J lost 5; bases outside the gene matches: 3. CDR3 DNA sequence: TGTGCCAGCAAGGGACAGGGGCTAGATACGCAGTATTTT. It encodes CASKGQGLDTQYF. Filled out from reference TRBV14 and TRBJ2-3, the complete variable domain reads EAGVTQFPSHSVIEKGQTVTLRCDPISGHDNLYWYRRVMGKEIKFLLHFVKESKQDESGMPNNRFLAERTGGTYSTLKVQPAELEDSGVYFCASKGQGLDTQYFGPGTRLTVL.

This clonotype was counted many times. The rearrangement uses TRBV7-3 and TRBJ1-2; maybe TRBD1 (6 bases). The germline V gene has CDR1 SGHTA and CDR2 FQGTGA. Deletions cut 4 bases from V and 0 bases from J, with 12 bases between. The CDR3 sequence is 15 residues long. The CDR3 region is CASSSWTVSNYGYTF. The CDR3 DNA sequence: TGTGCCAGCAGCTCCTGGACAGTCTCTAACTATGGCTACACCTTC.

The rearrangement uses TRBV12-3 or TRBV12-4 and TRBJ1-2; D gene uncertain. V gave up 3 bases and J gave up 4 bases, with 6 bases separating them. The CDR3 is 12 amino acids. The CDR3 bases are TGTGCCAGCAGTTTTGGTCTCTATGGCTACACCTTC. It is translated as CASSFGLYGYTF.

The chain recombines TRBV28 with TRBJ2-4; 7 positions agree with TRBD1. The germline V gene has CDR1 MDHEN and CDR2 SYDVKM. V trimming: 5 bases; J trimming: 7 bases; junction bases outside the gene matches: 11. This CDR3 has 15 amino acids. In nucleotides, the CDR3 is TGTGCCAGCAGTACACAGGGGATCCCCCCGAACATTCAGTACTTC. It is translated as CASSTQGIPPNIQYF.

This clonotype was recorded many times. The V and J genes are TRBV12-3 or TRBV12-4 and TRBJ2-2, with D unresolved. CDR3 length: 14 residues. V lost 6 bases and J 4 bases, leaving 12 bases between the germline ends. This chain's CDR3 is CASSSGRSTGELFF. The CDR3 DNA reads as TGTGCCAGCAGCTCAGGACGGAGCACCGGGGAGCTGTTTTTT.

The chain recombines TRBV10-3 with TRBJ2-1; perhaps TRBD2 as D (6 bases). The CDR3 covers 15 residues. V gave up 5 bases and J gave up 0 bases, with 11 bases separating them. Looked up from germline, CDR1 is ENHRY and CDR2 is SYGVKD. This CDR3 is CAISRPTSSYNEQFF. Here the CDR3 DNA reads TGTGCCATCAGTCGTCCGACTAGCTCCTACAATGAGCAGTTCTTC.

This clonotype occurred a few times. The rearrangement uses TRBV7-2 and TRBJ1-2; 7 bases are a match to TRBD1. Trimming at V came to 3 bases and at J to 8 bases, leaving 12 bases not matched to a gene. Per germline, CDR1 SGHTA and CDR2 FQGNSA. The CDR3 is made up of 15 amino acids. CDR3 DNA sequence: TGTGCCAGCAGCTTCGCCGGGCCAGGGGGTAAAGGCTACACCTTC. Its protein is CASSFAGPGGKGYTF.

V is TRBV14 and J is TRBJ1-5; 7 bases map to TRBD1. Trimming removed 0 bases from V and 8 bases from J; junction bases left unmatched: 10. CDR3 length: 16 amino acids. From germline, CDR1 is SGHDN and CDR2 FVKESK. CDR3 protein: CASSQDPGQAAEPQHF. Written as DNA, the CDR3 is TGTGCCAGCAGCCAAGACCCAGGACAGGCGGCGGAGCCCCAGCATTTT.

Worth noting for this clonotype: This may be a read error: a much more frequent sequence differs by one nucleotide. This likely comes from a read error, as the CDR3 has no conserved phenylalanine or tryptophan at its end. This rearrangement joins TRBV10-3 to TRBJ2-7; possible D gene TRBD1, 6 bases. V lost 2 bases and J 2 bases, leaving 16 bases between the germline ends. This CDR3 is 16 amino acids long. The germline V gene has CDR1 ENHRY and CDR2 SYGVKD. The CDR3, as DNA: TGTGCCATCAGTGAGAGCCCCCGGGACACAACCTACGAGCAGTACTAC. Translating it yields CAISESPRDTTYEQYY.

The chain carries TRBV7-3 and TRBJ2-1; 10 nucleotides match TRBD1. Germline CDR1 reads SGHTA; CDR2 reads FQGTGA. The CDR3 spans 18 residues. V lost 0 bases, J lost 5 bases, and 10 bases stayed unmatched. The DNA for the CDR3 is TGTGCCAGCAGCTTAACGTACGCTAGGGACAGGGGACACAATGAGCAGTTCTTC. Amino acid sequence: CASSLTYARDRGHNEQFF.

This clonotype was recorded at least ten times. The chain couples TRBV4-3 to TRBJ2-7; weak D call: TRBD2 (5 bases). V lost 0 bases and J 3 bases, leaving 15 bases between the germline ends. CDR3 size: 16 residues. The V gene's germline CDR1 is LGHNA and CDR2 YSLEER. The CDR3 loop is CASSQDSETGYYEQYF. As DNA, the CDR3 is TGCGCCAGCAGCCAAGATAGCGAAACGGGGTACTACGAGCAGTACTTC.

In this sample, this clonotype turned up a few times. The V and J genes are TRBV3-1 and TRBJ2-3; D ambiguous. Germline CDR1 LGHDT, CDR2 YNNKEL (reference sequence). Between the trimmed V and J ends, which lost 4 bases and 4 bases, there was a span of 9 bases. This CDR3 is built from 13 residues. This CDR3 reads CASSRDPADTQYF. DNA of the CDR3: TGTGCCAGCAGCCGTGATCCCGCAGATACGCAGTATTTT.

This clonotype was found many times. Written as DNA, the CDR3 is TGTGCCAGCAGCCGCTTCCTTACGAATGAGCAGTTCTTC. It translates to CASSRFLTNEQFF. The chain employs TRBV14 and TRBJ2-1; D is undetermined. This CDR3 spans 13 amino acids. Trimming stripped 4 bases from V and 7 bases from J, with 11 bases between. CDR1 is SGHDN and CDR2 is FVKESK in the germline V gene.

This clonotype occurred many times. The rearrangement uses TRBV4-3 and TRBJ1-1; weak D call: TRBD1 (5 bases). Between the trimmed V and J ends, which lost 1 base and 6 bases, there was a span of 9 bases. This CDR3 spans 13 amino acids. CDR1 and CDR2 from the germline V gene are LGHNA and YSLEER. CDR3 in amino acids: CASSQVGTAEAFF. CDR3 in DNA: TGCGCCAGCAGCCAAGTGGGGACGGCTGAAGCTTTCTTT.

The chain links TRBV20-1 to TRBJ2-7; 12 nucleotides align to TRBD2. Unmatched junction bases numbered 11, after V lost 5 bases and J lost 3 bases. This CDR3 has 16 amino acids. The V gene's germline CDR1 is DFQATT and CDR2 SNEGSKA (reference sequence). The CDR3 DNA follows: TGCAGTGCTTTCCCCTTATCTAGCGGGGGGGACTACGAGCAGTACTTC. Its translation is CSAFPLSSGGDYEQYF.

In its sample, this clonotype was seen many times. The rearrangement uses TRBV10-3 and TRBJ2-1; 7 nucleotides match TRBD1. From germline, CDR1 is ENHRY and CDR2 SYGVKD. The J segment lost 10 bases and the V segment lost 2 bases, leaving 11 bases of the junction unmatched. The CDR3 totals 15 residues. CDR3 DNA sequence: TGTGCCATCAGTGAGGTAGAGAGGGGGCGAGGCGAGCAGTTCTTC. Encoded protein: CAISEVERGRGEQFF.

Only a few counts were recorded for this clonotype. The chain carries TRBV19 and TRBJ2-1; D unresolved. The V end was cut by 2 bases, the J end by 7 bases, with 6 bases between. This CDR3 is built from 12 residues. Germline assignment: CDR1 LNHDA and CDR2 SQIVND (reference sequence). CDR3 DNA: TGTGCCAGTAGTATATTAGGGAATGAGCAGTTCTTC. It is translated as CASSILGNEQFF.

This clonotype has a count of ten or more. The chain links TRBV6-5 to TRBJ2-6, with D uncertain. Between the trimmed V and J ends, which lost 6 bases and 2 bases, there was a span of 8 bases. The CDR3 length is 14 residues. Per germline, CDR1 MNHEY and CDR2 SVGAGI. CDR3 residues: CASSPLPGANVLTF. For the CDR3, the DNA is TGTGCCAGCAGCCCGCTACCTGGGGCCAACGTCCTGACTTTC.

This rearrangement joins TRBV9 to TRBJ2-2; 7 nucleotides agree with TRBD1. Germline-derived CDR1 and CDR2 are SGDLS and YYNGEE. Unmatched junction bases numbered 7, after V lost 4 bases and J lost 1 base. The CDR3 is 16 residues long. This chain's CDR3 is CASSPIDRENTGELFF. In DNA form, the CDR3 reads TGTGCCAGCAGCCCTATCGACAGGGAGAACACCGGGGAGCTGTTTTTT. The entire variable domain, with the rest obtained from reference TRBV9 and TRBJ2-2, is as follows: DSGVTQTPKHLITATGQRVTLRCSPRSGDLSVYWYQQSLDQGLQFLIQYYNGEERAKGNILERFSAQQFPDLHSELNLSSLELGDSALYFCASSPIDRENTGELFFGEGSRLTVL.

This clonotype has at least ten counts. This sequence joins TRBV2 and TRBJ2-6, with unresolved D. Germline V gene data show CDR1 as SNHLY and CDR2 as FYNNEI. Deletions cut 8 bases from V and 1 base from J, with 9 bases between. This CDR3 is built from 14 residues. CDR3 DNA: TGTGCCAGCTGCCTCGGGTCTGGGGCCAACGTCCTGACTTTC. This encodes CASCLGSGANVLTF.

This clonotype was recorded at least ten times. This rearrangement joins TRBV6-5 to TRBJ2-7; 8 bases agree with TRBD2. V was clipped by 2 bases and J by 5 bases; unmatched bases: 5. Germline loops: CDR1 MNHEY, CDR2 SVGAGI. The CDR3 has 14 residues. The CDR3 sequence is CASSYRAGGNEQYF. The CDR3, as DNA: TGTGCCAGCAGTTACCGGGCGGGGGGTAACGAGCAGTACTTC.

The chain links TRBV2 to TRBJ1-2; 7 bases map to TRBD1. The CDR3 has 15 residues. CDR1 is SNHLY, CDR2 FYNNEI, per germline. J gave up 4 bases and V 5 bases, and 10 bases lay outside the gene matches. As DNA, the CDR3 is TGTGCCAGCAGTCCTTTCCAAGGGGGCGGCTATGGCTACACCTTC. Translated, it gives CASSPFQGGGYGYTF.

The rearrangement joins TRBV15 to TRBJ2-1; 9 nucleotides line up with TRBD2. The J segment lost 5 bases and the V segment lost 5 bases, leaving 4 bases of the junction unmatched. Per germline, CDR1 LNHNV and CDR2 YYDKDF (reference sequence). The CDR3 spans 14 residues. CDR3 DNA: TGTGCCACCAGCGTAGCGGGGGAGCACAATGAGCAGTTCTTC. Its protein is CATSVAGEHNEQFF. The entire variable domain, with the rest obtained from reference TRBV15 and TRBJ2-1, is as follows: DAMVIQNPRYQVTQFGKPVTLSCSQTLNHNVMYWYQQKSSQAPKLLFHYYDKDFNNEADTPDNFQSRRPNTSFCFLDIRSPGLGDTAMYLCATSVAGEHNEQFFGPGTRLTVL.

Only one count was recorded for this clonotype. This rearrangement joins TRBV3-1 to TRBJ1-1; possible D gene TRBD1, 5 bases. In germline, CDR1 is LGHDT, CDR2 YNNKEL (reference sequence). Trimming removed 4 bases from V and 5 bases from J, with 14 bases in between. This CDR3 is built from 14 residues. The CDR3 DNA follows: TGTGCCAGCAGCCGGGGCAGGGTAGGGACTGAAGCTTTCTTT. It yields the protein CASSRGRVGTEAFF.

This clonotype occurred many times. The CDR3 spells CASSQDSGGFYNEQFF. The CDR3, as DNA: TGCGCCAGCAGCCAAGACAGCGGGGGTTTCTACAATGAGCAGTTCTTC. The chain uses TRBV4-3 and TRBJ2-1, with 8 bases lining up with TRBD2. After removal of 0 bases from V and 3 bases from J, the junction contained 4 bases not matched to a gene. CDR3 length: 16 amino acids. Germline assignment: CDR1 LGHNA and CDR2 YSLEER.